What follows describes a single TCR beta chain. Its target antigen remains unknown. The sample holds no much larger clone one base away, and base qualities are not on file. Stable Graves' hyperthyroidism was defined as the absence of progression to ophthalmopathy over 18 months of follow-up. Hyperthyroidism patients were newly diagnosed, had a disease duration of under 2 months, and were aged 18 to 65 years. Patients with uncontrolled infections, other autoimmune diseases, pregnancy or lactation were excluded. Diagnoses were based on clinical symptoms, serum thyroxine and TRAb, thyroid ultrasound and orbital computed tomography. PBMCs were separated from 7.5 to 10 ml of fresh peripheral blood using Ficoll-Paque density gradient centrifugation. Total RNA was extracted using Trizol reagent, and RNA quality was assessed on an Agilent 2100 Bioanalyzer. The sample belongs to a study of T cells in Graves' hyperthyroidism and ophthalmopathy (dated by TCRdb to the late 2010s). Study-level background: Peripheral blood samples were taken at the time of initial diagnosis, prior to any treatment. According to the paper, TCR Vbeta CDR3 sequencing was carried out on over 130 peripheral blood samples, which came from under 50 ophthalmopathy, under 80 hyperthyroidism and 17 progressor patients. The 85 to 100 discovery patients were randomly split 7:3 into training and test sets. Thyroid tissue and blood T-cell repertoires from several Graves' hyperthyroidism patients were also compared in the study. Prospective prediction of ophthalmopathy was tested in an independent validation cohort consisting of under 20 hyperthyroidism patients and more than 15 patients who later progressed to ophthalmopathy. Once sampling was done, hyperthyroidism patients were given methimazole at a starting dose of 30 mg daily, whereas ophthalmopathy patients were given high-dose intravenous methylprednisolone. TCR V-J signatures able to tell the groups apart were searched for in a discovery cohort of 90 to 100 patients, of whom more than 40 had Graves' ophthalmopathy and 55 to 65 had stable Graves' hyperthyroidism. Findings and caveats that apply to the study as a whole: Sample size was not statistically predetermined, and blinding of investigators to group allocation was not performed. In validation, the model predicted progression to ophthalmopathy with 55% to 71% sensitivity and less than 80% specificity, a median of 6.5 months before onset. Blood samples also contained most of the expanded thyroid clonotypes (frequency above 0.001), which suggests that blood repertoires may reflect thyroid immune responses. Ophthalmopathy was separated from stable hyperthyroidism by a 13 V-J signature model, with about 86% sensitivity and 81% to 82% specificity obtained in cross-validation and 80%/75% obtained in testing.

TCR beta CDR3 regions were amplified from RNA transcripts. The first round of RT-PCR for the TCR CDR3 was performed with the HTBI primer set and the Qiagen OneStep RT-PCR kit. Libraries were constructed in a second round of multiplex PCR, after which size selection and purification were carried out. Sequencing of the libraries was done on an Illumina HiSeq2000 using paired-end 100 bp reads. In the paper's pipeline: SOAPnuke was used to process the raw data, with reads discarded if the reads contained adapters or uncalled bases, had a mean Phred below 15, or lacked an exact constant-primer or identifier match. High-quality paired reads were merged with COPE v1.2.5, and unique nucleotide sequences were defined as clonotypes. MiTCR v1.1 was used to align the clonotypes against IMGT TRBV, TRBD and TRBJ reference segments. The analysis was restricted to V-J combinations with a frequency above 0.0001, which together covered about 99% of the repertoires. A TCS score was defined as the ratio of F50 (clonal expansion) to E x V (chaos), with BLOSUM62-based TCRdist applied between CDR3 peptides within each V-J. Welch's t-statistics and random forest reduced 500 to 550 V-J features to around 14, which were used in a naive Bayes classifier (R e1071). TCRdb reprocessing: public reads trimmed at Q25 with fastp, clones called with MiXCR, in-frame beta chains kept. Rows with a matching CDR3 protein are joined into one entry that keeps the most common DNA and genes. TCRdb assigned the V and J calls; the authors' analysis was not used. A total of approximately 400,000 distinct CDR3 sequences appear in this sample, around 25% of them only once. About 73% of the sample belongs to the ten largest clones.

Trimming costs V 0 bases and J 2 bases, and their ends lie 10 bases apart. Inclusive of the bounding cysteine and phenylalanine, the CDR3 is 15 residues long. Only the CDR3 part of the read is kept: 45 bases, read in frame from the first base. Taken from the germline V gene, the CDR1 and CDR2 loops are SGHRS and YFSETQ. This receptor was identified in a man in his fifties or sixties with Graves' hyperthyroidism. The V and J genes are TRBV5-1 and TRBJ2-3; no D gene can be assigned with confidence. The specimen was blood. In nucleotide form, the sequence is TGCGCCAGCAGCTTGGACAACCGGATCACAGATACGCAGTATTTT. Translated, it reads CASSLDNRITDTQYF.